These 27 T cell receptor beta chains came from one sample sequenced in a study of low-dose radiotherapy and immunotherapy resistance in tumors. Regarding time point: before trial treatment. TCR amplification involved around 22 PCR cycles with a constant-region primer and V-primer adapter. TCRdb independently ran MiXCR on the reads; one entry per CDR3 protein. The sample records about 50,000 distinct CDR3 sequences, roughly 12% being singletons. The sample was PBMCs, taken before treatment. Every receptor here comes from a female donor with ovarian cancer.

This clonotype was seen repeatedly, ten times or more. The rearrangement links TRBV10-3 to TRBJ2-1; 7 positions match TRBD2. The J segment lost 5 bases and the V segment lost 6 bases, leaving 13 bases of the junction unmatched. This CDR3 has 16 residues. Germline values: CDR1 ENHRY, CDR2 SYGVKD. The CDR3 protein is CAIRPQAGTRDNEQFF. The CDR3 DNA reads as TGTGCCATCAGGCCCCAAGCGGGGACGCGAGACAATGAGCAGTTCTTC.

This clonotype was counted at least ten times. The V call is TRBV20-1, the J call TRBJ2-2; 7 bases are a match to TRBD2. V was pared by 3 bases and J by 2 bases, with 6 bases of the junction left unmatched. The CDR3 extends over 15 amino acids. Looked up from germline, CDR1 is DFQATT and CDR2 is SNEGSKA (reference sequence). CDR3 nucleotides: TGCAGTGCTAGGAGGCGGGAGTTCAACACCGGGGAGCTGTTTTTT. Protein sequence: CSARRREFNTGELFF.

This clonotype occurred many times. This rearrangement joins TRBV7-3 to TRBJ2-2, with TRBD2 matching over 10 bases. This CDR3 is built from 17 residues. Germline V gene lookup returns CDR1 SGHTA and CDR2 FQGTGA. The ends lost 2 bases at V and 6 bases at J; junction bases unmatched: 9. DNA for the CDR3: TGTGCCAGCAGCTTAGAATCGAGCGGGGGGGCCGCCGGGGAGCTGTTTTTT. Protein: CASSLESSGGAAGELFF.

This clonotype was counted many times. The chain joins TRBV24-1 to TRBJ2-2; possible D gene TRBD2, 7 bases. The germline V gene has CDR1 KGHDR and CDR2 SFDVKD. This CDR3 has 14 residues. Trimming pared 3 bases from V and 9 bases from J, leaving 13 bases between. The CDR3 bases are TGTGCCACCAGTGATCCCCGCGGGGGCCGGGAGCTGTTTTTT. Translation gives CATSDPRGGRELFF.

This clonotype was found many times. The chain couples TRBV21-1 to TRBJ2-6; no DNA check was done on the table's D call, TRBD1. TRBV21-1 is noted as a pseudogene. This CDR3 spans 21 amino acids. The CDR3 sequence: CASSPHEEPGQGAVGANVLTF. CDR3 DNA sequence: TGTGCCAGCAGCCCGCACGAAGAACCGGGACAGGGGGCTGTTGGGGCCAACGTCCTGACTTTC.

This clonotype was found many times. This chain links TRBV7-2 with TRBJ2-1, with 8 bases fitting TRBD1. This CDR3 contains 17 residues. V shed 5 bases, J shed 10 bases, and the junction held 19 bases outside the gene matches. CDR1 and CDR2 (germline): SGHTA, FQGNSA. CDR3 amino acids: CASSRSTSGSGGGEQFF. The CDR3 DNA is TGTGCCAGCAGCCGTAGCACTTCAGGGTCAGGGGGCGGCGAGCAGTTCTTC.

This clonotype came up many times. The V and J genes are TRBV10-3 and TRBJ1-2; no clear D gene. V lost 0 bases, J lost 0 bases, and 11 bases lay in between. The CDR3 has 16 residues. Germline-derived CDR1 and CDR2 are ENHRY and SYGVKD. CDR3 in DNA: TGTGCCATCAGTGAGTCGCAGACGGACGCTAACTATGGCTACACCTTC. Encoded protein: CAISESQTDANYGYTF.

There are many counts of this clonotype. The chain joins TRBV24-1 to TRBJ1-2; D perhaps matches TRBD1 (5 bases). V gave up 3 bases and J gave up 5 bases, with 6 bases separating them. The CDR3 is 12 amino acids. Germline CDR1 is KGHDR and CDR2 is SFDVKD. CDR3 region: CATSDGTYGYTF. The CDR3 DNA reads as TGTGCCACCAGTGATGGGACGTATGGCTACACCTTC.

V and J are TRBV7-9 and TRBJ2-3; 10 bases align to TRBD1. The CDR3 consists of 17 residues. The V gene end was trimmed by 5 bases and the J gene end by 4 bases; junction bases not matched to a gene: 12. Germline V gives CDR1 SEHNR, CDR2 FQNEAQ (reference sequence). CDR3 bases: TGTGCCAGCAGCCCGCTCCCGGGACAGGGGTATCCAGATACGCAGTATTTT. It encodes CASSPLPGQGYPDTQYF.

The sample holds many counts of this clonotype. The chain carries TRBV2 and TRBJ1-6; the D is unclear. The V gene's germline CDR1 is SNHLY and CDR2 FYNNEI. The CDR3 spans 14 residues. V shed 6 bases and J shed 6 bases, with 12 bases lying between them. The CDR3 region is CASSRDTINSPLHF. In nucleotides, the CDR3 is TGTGCCAGCAGCCGCGACACCATTAATTCACCCCTCCACTTT.

This clonotype came up a few times. This chain connects TRBV2 to TRBJ1-6, with D possibly being TRBD1 (6 bases). The germline V gene encodes CDR1 SNHLY and CDR2 FYNNEI. The CDR3 is made up of 13 amino acids. Trimming took 9 bases from V and 5 from J, leaving 11 bases between them. The CDR3 spells CASSGTNNSPLHF. The CDR3 nucleotides are TGTGCCAGTTCCGGGACAAATAATTCACCCCTCCACTTT.

This clonotype has a count of ten or more. CDR3 bases: TGCAGTGCTAGAGATCTACTAGCGGGAGAAACCGGGGAGCTGTTTTTT. It is translated as CSARDLLAGETGELFF. The chain employs TRBV20-1 and TRBJ2-2; 11 nucleotides agree with TRBD2. Germline V gene data show CDR1 as DFQATT and CDR2 as SNEGSKA (reference sequence). CDR3 length: 16 residues. The trim removed 0 bases at V and 5 bases at J, leaving 5 bases unmatched.

The gene calls are TRBV3-1 and TRBJ2-7, with D possibly TRBD1 on 6 matching bases. This CDR3 spans 12 amino acids. Germline V gene sequence: CDR1 LGHDT, CDR2 YNNKEL (reference sequence). V lost 5 bases to trimming and J lost 6 bases, with 11 bases between them. The CDR3 nucleotides are TGTGCCAGCAGCAACAGGGTGGGCGAGCAGTACTTC. It codes for CASSNRVGEQYF.

This clonotype appeared many times. The CDR3 DNA reads TGTGCCAGCAGGCTTCCGGCATTGGACAGGGGTGGCTACACCTTC. This translates into CASRLPALDRGGYTF. The chain carries TRBV5-6 and TRBJ1-2; TRBD1 agrees at 9 bases. Germline V lookup: CDR1 SGHDT, CDR2 YYEEEE. With 5 bases clipped from V and 7 bases from J, the junction kept 12 bases outside the gene matches. The length of the CDR3 is 15 residues.

This clonotype was recorded at least ten times. This chain links TRBV11-2 with TRBJ1-5; TRBD1 might be the D (5 bases). The V gene lost 3 bases and the J gene lost 7 bases, with 10 bases spanning the gap. CDR3 size: 13 residues. Germline V gene lookup returns CDR1 SGHAT and CDR2 FQNNGV. The chain's CDR3 is CASSLGQVQPQHF. CDR3 coding DNA: TGTGCCAGCAGCTTGGGGCAGGTCCAGCCCCAGCATTTT.

This clonotype was recorded many times. The rearrangement uses TRBV12-3 or TRBV12-4 and TRBJ2-7; possibly TRBD1 for D (5 bases). Between the trimmed V and J ends, which lost 2 bases and 5 bases, there was a span of 13 bases. CDR3 size: 14 residues. CDR3 in DNA: TGTGCCAGCAGTTTACAGCAGGGTCACAACGAGCAGTACTTC. Encoded protein: CASSLQQGHNEQYF.

This clonotype is labeled medium-sized (0.01 to 0.1%). J is TRBJ2-1 and V is TRBV5-6; 10 nucleotides align to TRBD2. The CDR3 covers 15 residues. The trim removed 4 bases at V and 6 bases at J, leaving 7 bases unmatched. CDR1 and CDR2 (germline): SGHDT, YYEEEE. The CDR3 protein is CASSPLAGALNEQFF. DNA for the CDR3: TGTGCCAGCAGCCCTCTAGCGGGAGCCCTCAATGAGCAGTTCTTC.

This clonotype was seen a handful of times. The V and J genes are TRBV5-6 and TRBJ2-1, with D unclear. CDR3 length: 13 residues. Germline CDR1 reads SGHDT; CDR2 reads YYEEEE. Deletions cut 3 bases from V and 7 bases from J, with 11 bases between. CDR3 nucleotide sequence: TGTGCCAGCAGCTGGTGGGCGACTAATGAGCAGTTCTTC. Protein sequence: CASSWWATNEQFF.

The J gene is TRBJ2-7, the V gene TRBV5-1; 7 bases agree with TRBD1. There are 15 residues in the CDR3. Germline CDR1 is SGHRS and CDR2 is YFSETQ. Unmatched junction bases numbered 9, after V lost 5 bases and J lost 1 base. The CDR3 DNA reads as TGCGCCAGCAGGGAACAGGGGTTCGGATCCTACGAGCAGTACTTC. It codes for CASREQGFGSYEQYF.

This clonotype was counted many times. CDR3 sequence: CSVGWAGGDTQYF. The CDR3 nucleotides read TGCAGCGTTGGGTGGGCAGGGGGAGATACGCAGTATTTT. The J gene is TRBJ2-3, the V gene TRBV29-1, with 7 positions matching TRBD1. Unmatched junction bases numbered 6, after V lost 4 bases and J lost 5 bases. Germline values: CDR1 SQVTM, CDR2 ANQGSEA. The CDR3 loop spans 13 amino acids.

This clonotype was recorded many times. V and J are TRBV15 and TRBJ2-3; no reliable D call. The CDR3 has 16 residues. The germline V and J ends were trimmed by 0 bases and 0 bases, with 10 bases remaining between them. Germline V gene lookup returns CDR1 LNHNV and CDR2 YYDKDF (reference sequence). CDR3 amino acids: CATSRDSPPSTDTQYF. The CDR3 DNA reads TGTGCCACCAGCAGAGACAGTCCTCCTAGCACAGATACGCAGTATTTT.

This clonotype occurred many times. V is TRBV29-1 and J is TRBJ2-3, with D perhaps TRBD2 (6 bases). The germline V and J ends were trimmed by 7 bases and 1 base, with 9 bases remaining between them. Germline CDR1 reads SQVTM; CDR2 reads ANQGSEA. CDR3 length: 12 amino acids. The CDR3 is CSGLEGTDTQYF. CDR3 in DNA: TGCAGCGGACTAGAAGGCACAGATACGCAGTATTTT.

This clonotype was seen only a few times. This rearrangement joins TRBV5-1 to TRBJ1-1, with TRBD1 matching 9 bases. Trimming cost V 4 bases and J 4 bases; bases outside gene matches: 5. Per the germline V gene, CDR1 is SGHRS and CDR2 is YFSETQ. This CDR3 contains 14 residues. CDR3 amino acids: CASSPTGGSTEAFF. CDR3 nucleotides: TGCGCCAGCAGCCCGACAGGGGGGAGCACTGAAGCTTTCTTT. Based on the CDR3 plus reference TRBV5-1 and TRBJ1-1, the full variable domain is KAGVTQTPRYLIKTRGQQVTLSCSPISGHRSVSWYQQTPGQGLQFLFEYFSETQRNKGNFPGRFSGRQFSNSRSEMNVSTLELGDSALYLCASSPTGGSTEAFFGQGTRLTVV.

This clonotype was detected only a few times. V gene TRBV20-1 combines with J gene TRBJ2-7; 8 bases fit TRBD2. The CDR3 spans 16 residues. Germline V gives CDR1 DFQATT, CDR2 SNEGSKA (reference sequence). Unmatched junction bases numbered 15, after V lost 1 base and J lost 7 bases. The CDR3 spells CSARAPIAGMTEEQYF. CDR3 DNA sequence: TGCAGTGCTAGAGCTCCCATAGCGGGAATGACGGAAGAGCAGTACTTC.

Many counts were recorded for this clonotype. V and J are TRBV5-6 and TRBJ2-2; maybe TRBD2 (5 bases). CDR1 is SGHDT, CDR2 YYEEEE, per germline. This CDR3 spans 13 amino acids. V was pared by 2 bases and J by 6 bases, with 8 bases between. The CDR3 loop reads CASSFPEAGELFF. The DNA of the CDR3 is TGTGCCAGCAGCTTCCCGGAGGCCGGGGAGCTGTTTTTT.

This clonotype was seen at least ten times. V usage is TRBV10-3 and J usage is TRBJ1-2, with D possibly being TRBD1 (5 bases). V lost 4 bases and J lost 2, with 11 bases in between. The germline V gene has CDR1 ENHRY and CDR2 SYGVKD. The CDR3 has 14 residues. CDR3 in DNA: TGTGCCATCAGTGGAGGACAAGGGAACTATGGCTACACCTTC. Amino acid sequence: CAISGGQGNYGYTF.

In its sample, this clonotype was seen many times. The chain couples TRBV5-1 to TRBJ1-4; no reliable D call. The V gene lost 1 base and the J gene lost 3 bases, with 10 bases spanning the gap. CDR3 length: 15 residues. Per the germline V gene, CDR1 is SGHRS and CDR2 is YFSETQ. In nucleotides, the CDR3 is TGCGCCAGCAGCTTGTTAGGCGGCTCTAATGAAAAACTGTTTTTT. Translating gives CASSLLGGSNEKLFF.